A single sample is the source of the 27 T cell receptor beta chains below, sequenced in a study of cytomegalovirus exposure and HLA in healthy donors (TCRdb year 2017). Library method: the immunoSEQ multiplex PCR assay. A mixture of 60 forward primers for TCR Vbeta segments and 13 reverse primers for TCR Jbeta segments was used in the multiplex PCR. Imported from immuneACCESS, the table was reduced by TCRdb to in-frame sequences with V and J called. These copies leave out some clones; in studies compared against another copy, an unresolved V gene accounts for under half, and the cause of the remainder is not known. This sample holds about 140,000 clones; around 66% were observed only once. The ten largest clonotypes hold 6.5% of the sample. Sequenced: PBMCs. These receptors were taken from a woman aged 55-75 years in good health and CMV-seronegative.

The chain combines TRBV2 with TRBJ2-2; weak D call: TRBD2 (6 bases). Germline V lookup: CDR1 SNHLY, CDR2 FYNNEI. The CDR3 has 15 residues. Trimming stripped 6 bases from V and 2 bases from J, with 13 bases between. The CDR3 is CASSPTAGNTGELFF. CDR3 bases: TGTGCCAGCAGCCCCACGGCGGGAAACACCGGGGAGCTGTTTTTT.

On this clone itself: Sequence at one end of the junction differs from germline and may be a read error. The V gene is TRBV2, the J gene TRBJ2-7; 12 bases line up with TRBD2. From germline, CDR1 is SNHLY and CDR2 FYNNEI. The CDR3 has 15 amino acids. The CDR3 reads CASSEVPMTSGSCLF. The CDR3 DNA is TGTGCCAGCAGTGAAGTCCCTATGACTAGCGGGAGTTGCCTCTTC.

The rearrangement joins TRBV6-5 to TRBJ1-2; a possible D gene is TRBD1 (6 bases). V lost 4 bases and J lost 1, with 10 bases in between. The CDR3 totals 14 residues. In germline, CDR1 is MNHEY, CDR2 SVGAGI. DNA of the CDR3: TGTGCCAGCAGTTTAGGACAGTTTAACTATGGCTACACCTTC. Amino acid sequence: CASSLGQFNYGYTF.

Here the CDR3 DNA reads TGCAGTGCTACAGACAGTTATGGCTACACCTTC. It is translated as CSATDSYGYTF. The chain links TRBV20-1 to TRBJ1-2, with a possible D match to TRBD1 (5 bases). The CDR3 covers 11 residues. Germline values: CDR1 DFQATT, CDR2 SNEGSKA (reference sequence). V was shortened by 4 bases and J by 5 bases, with 8 bases between the two germline ends.

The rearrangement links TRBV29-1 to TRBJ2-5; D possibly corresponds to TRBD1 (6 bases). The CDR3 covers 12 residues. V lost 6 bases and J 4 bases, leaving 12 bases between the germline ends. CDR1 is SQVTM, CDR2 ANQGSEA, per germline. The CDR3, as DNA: TGCAGCGTCGTGGGGGCGGGAGAGACCCAGTACTTC. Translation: CSVVGAGETQYF.

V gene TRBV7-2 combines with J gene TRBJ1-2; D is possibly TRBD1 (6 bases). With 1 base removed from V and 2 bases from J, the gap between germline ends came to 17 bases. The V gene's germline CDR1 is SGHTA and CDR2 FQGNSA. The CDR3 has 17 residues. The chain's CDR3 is CASSLVMGKTGNYGYTF. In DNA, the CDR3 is TGTGCCAGCAGCTTAGTTATGGGGAAAACAGGGAACTATGGCTACACCTTC.

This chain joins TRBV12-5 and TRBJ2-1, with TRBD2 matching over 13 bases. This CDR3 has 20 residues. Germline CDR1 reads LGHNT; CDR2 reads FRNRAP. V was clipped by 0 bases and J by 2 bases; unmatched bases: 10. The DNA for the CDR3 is TGTGCTAGTGGTTTGGTACTAGCGGGGGGGCCCCAGAGGCCCTACAATGAGCAGTTCTTC. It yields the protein CASGLVLAGGPQRPYNEQFF.

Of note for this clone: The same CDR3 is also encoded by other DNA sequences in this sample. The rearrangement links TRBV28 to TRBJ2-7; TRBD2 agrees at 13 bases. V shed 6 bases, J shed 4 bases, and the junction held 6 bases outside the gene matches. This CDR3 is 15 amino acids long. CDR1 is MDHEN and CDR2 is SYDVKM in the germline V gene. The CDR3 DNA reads TGTGCCAGCAGCCCAACTAGCGGGAGGGCGTACGAGCAGTACTTC. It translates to CASSPTSGRAYEQYF. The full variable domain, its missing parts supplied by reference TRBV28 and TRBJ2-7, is DVKVTQSSRYLVKRTGEKVFLECVQDMDHENMFWYRQDPGLGLRLIYFSYDVKMKEKGDIPEGYSVSREKKERFSLILESASTNQTSMYLCASSPTSGRAYEQYFGPGTRLTVT.

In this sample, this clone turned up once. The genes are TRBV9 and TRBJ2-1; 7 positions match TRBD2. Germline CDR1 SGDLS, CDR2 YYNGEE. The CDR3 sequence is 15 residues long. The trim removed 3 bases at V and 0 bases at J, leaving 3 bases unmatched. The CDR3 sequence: CASSAGGSSYNEQFF. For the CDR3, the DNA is TGTGCCAGCAGCGCCGGGGGGAGCTCCTACAATGAGCAGTTCTTC.

The CDR3 sequence is CSGGASTYEQYF. DNA of the CDR3: TGCAGCGGGGGCGCGAGCACCTACGAGCAGTACTTC. The gene calls are TRBV29-1 and TRBJ2-7; D might be TRBD1 (5 bases). Trimming pared 7 bases from V and 2 bases from J, leaving 12 bases between. Germline loops: CDR1 SQVTM, CDR2 ANQGSEA. This CDR3 region has 12 residues.

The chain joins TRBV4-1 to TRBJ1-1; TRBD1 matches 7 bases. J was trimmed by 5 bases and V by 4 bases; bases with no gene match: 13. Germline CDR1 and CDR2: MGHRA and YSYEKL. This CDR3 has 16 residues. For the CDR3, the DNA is TGCGCCAGCAGCCTAGGGGCCAGGGGGAGGAGAACTGAAGCTTTCTTT. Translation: CASSLGARGRRTEAFF.

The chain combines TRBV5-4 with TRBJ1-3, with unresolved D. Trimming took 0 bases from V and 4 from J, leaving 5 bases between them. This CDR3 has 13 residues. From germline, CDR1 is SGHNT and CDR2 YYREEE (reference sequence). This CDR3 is CASSLVRGNTIYF. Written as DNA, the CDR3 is TGTGCCAGCAGCTTGGTCCGGGGAAACACCATATATTTT.

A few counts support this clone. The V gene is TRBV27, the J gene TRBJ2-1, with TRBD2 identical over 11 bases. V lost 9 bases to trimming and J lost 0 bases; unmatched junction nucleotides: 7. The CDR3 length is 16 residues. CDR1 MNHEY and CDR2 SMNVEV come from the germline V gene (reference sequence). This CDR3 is CASKTSGVSSYNEQFF. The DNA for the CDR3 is TGTGCCAGTAAGACTAGCGGGGTAAGCTCCTACAATGAGCAGTTCTTC.

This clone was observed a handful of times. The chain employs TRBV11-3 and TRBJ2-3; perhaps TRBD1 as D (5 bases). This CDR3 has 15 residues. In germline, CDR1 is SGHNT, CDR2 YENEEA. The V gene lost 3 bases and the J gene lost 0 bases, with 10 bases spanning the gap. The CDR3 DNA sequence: TGTGCCAGCAGCTTTGGGGCAGCTAGCACAGATACGCAGTATTTT. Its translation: CASSFGAASTDTQYF.

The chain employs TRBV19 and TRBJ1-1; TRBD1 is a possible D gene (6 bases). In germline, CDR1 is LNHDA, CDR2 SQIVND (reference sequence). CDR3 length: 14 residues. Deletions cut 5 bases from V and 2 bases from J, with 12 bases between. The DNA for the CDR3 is TGTGCCAGTAGTCTACAGGGCGCTAACACTGAAGCTTTCTTT. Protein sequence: CASSLQGANTEAFF.

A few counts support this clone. DNA for the CDR3: TGTGCCAGCAGTCAATCGGCAGGGTGGGGTACTGAAGCTTTCTTT. Its translation is CASSQSAGWGTEAFF. This chain joins TRBV7-3 and TRBJ1-1, with a tentative D call TRBD1 (5 bases). V lost 6 bases to trimming and J lost 5 bases, with 19 bases between them. CDR1 is SGHTA, CDR2 FQGTGA, per germline. The CDR3 totals 15 residues.

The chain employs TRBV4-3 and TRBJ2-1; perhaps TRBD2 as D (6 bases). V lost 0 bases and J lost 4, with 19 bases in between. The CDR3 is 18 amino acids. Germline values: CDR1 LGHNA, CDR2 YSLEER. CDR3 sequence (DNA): TGCGCCAGCAGCCAAGAACTGTCCGGGGGACTCAGTTACAATGAGCAGTTCTTC. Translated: CASSQELSGGLSYNEQFF.

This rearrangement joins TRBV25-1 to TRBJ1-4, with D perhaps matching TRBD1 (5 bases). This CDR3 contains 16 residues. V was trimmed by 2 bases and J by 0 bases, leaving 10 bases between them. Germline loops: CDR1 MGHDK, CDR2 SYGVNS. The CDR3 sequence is CASSEGGFATNEKLFF. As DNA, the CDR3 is TGTGCCAGCAGTGAAGGGGGGTTTGCAACTAATGAAAAACTGTTTTTT.

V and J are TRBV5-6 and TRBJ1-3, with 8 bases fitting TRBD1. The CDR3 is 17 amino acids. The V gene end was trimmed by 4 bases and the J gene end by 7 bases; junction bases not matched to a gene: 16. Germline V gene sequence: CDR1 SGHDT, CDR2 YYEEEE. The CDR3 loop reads CASSHNPGQGLWNTIYF. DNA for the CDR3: TGTGCCAGCAGCCACAACCCCGGACAGGGCCTTTGGAACACCATATATTTT.

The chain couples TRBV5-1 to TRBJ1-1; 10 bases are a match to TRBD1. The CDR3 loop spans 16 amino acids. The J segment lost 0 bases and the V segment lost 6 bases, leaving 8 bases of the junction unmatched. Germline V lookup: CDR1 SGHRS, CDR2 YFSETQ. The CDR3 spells CASTTGTGVLNTEAFF. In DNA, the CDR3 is TGCGCCAGCACAACCGGGACAGGGGTTTTGAACACTGAAGCTTTCTTT.

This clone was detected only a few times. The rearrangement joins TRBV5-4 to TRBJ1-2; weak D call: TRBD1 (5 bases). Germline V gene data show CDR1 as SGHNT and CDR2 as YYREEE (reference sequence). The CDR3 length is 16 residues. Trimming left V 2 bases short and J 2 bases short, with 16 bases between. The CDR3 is CASSLGAAARNYGYTF. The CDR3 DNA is TGTGCCAGCAGCTTAGGGGCAGCCGCTCGGAACTATGGCTACACCTTC.

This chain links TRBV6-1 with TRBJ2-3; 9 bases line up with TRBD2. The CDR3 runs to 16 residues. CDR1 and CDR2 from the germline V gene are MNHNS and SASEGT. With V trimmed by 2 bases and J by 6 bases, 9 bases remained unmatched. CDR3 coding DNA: TGTGCCAGCAGTGAATTGGGAGCGGGGGGTGGGGATACGCAGTATTTT. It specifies CASSELGAGGGDTQYF.

CDR3 protein: CASSEGGAGEAQHF. CDR3 DNA: TGCGCCAGCAGCGAGGGGGGAGCGGGAGAGGCCCAGCATTTT. The genes are TRBV5-1 and TRBJ1-5; a weak D match, TRBD1 (6 bases). V was pared by 4 bases and J by 11 bases, with 19 bases between. The CDR3 covers 14 residues. Germline V gives CDR1 SGHRS, CDR2 YFSETQ.

In DNA, the CDR3 is TGTGCCAGCAGCGTAGCAGAAGGCGGAGGGCAAGAGACCCAGTACTTC. As protein: CASSVAEGGGQETQYF. V usage is TRBV9 and J usage is TRBJ2-5, with D perhaps matching TRBD2 (6 bases). CDR1 is SGDLS, CDR2 YYNGEE, per germline. This CDR3 has 16 residues. V was clipped by 0 bases and J by 2 bases, with 14 bases between them.

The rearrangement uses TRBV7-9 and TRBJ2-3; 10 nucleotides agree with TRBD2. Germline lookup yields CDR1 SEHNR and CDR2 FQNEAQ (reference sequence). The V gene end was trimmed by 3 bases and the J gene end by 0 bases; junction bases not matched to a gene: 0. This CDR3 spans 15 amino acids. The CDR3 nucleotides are TGTGCCAGCAGCTTGACTAGCGGGAGCACAGATACGCAGTATTTT. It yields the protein CASSLTSGSTDTQYF. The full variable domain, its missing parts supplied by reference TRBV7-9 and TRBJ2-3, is DTGVSQNPRHKITKRGQNVTFRCDPISEHNRLYWYRQTLGQGPEFLTYFQNEAQLEKSRLLSDRFSAERPKGSFSTLEIQRTEQGDSAMYLCASSLTSGSTDTQYFGPGTRLTVL.

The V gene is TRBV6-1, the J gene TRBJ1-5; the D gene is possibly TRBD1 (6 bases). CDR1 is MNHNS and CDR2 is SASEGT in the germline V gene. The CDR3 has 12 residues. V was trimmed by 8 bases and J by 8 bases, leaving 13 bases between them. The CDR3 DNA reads TGTGCCAGCGCCAGAGGGGGGGAGCCCCAGCATTTT. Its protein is CASARGGEPQHF.

The CDR3 is CASSLASGSQETQYF. CDR3 coding DNA: TGTGCCAGCAGTTTGGCTAGCGGGAGCCAAGAGACCCAGTACTTC. The chain joins TRBV27 to TRBJ2-5; 10 nucleotides line up with TRBD2. This CDR3 is 15 amino acids long. CDR1 and CDR2 from the germline V gene are MNHEY and SMNVEV (reference sequence). V lost 3 bases to trimming and J lost 1 base; unmatched junction nucleotides: 2.